A single sample gave rise to the 15 T cell receptor beta chains below, sequenced in a study of follicular helper T cells after annual influenza vaccination. Assay used: immunoSEQ multiplex PCR; TCRdb lists only in-frame clones, some missing. The profile shows 10,000 or so clones, roughly 80% of them singletons. This material consisted of CXCR5- memory CD4+ T cells sorted from blood, taken 6 weeks after influenza vaccination. The receptors here all came from an adult who received the influenza vaccine.

A note on this clone: Different DNA sequences within this sample yield the same CDR3. The chain carries TRBV19 and TRBJ1-1; D is unclear. The CDR3 sequence is 13 residues long. Germline-derived CDR1 and CDR2 are LNHDA and SQIVND (reference sequence). V dropped 2 bases and J dropped 3 bases, with 7 bases sitting between them. Here the CDR3 reads CASSIKGDTEAFF. CDR3 bases: TGTGCCAGTAGTATAAAAGGTGACACTGAAGCTTTCTTT.

The chain recombines TRBV6-1 with TRBJ2-3; the D gene is possibly TRBD1 (6 bases). The V gene lost 7 bases and the J gene lost 4 bases, with 18 bases spanning the gap. Germline CDR1 reads MNHNS; CDR2 reads SASEGT. The CDR3 is 15 residues long. Here the CDR3 reads CASKTNSGVPDTQYF. DNA of the CDR3: TGTGCCAGCAAAACCAACTCAGGGGTACCAGATACGCAGTATTTT.

This chain connects TRBV6-1 to TRBJ1-6; tentative D call: TRBD1 (6 bases). Between the trimmed V and J ends, which lost 6 bases and 9 bases, there was a span of 18 bases. Germline V gene sequence: CDR1 MNHNS, CDR2 SASEGT. The CDR3 sequence is 15 residues long. The CDR3 sequence is CASSPRGTETSPLHF. Written as DNA, the CDR3 is TGTGCCAGCAGCCCAAGGGGGACTGAGACTTCACCCCTCCACTTT.

The table lists this clone with a few counts. This chain connects TRBV7-9 to TRBJ2-7; D uncertain. V was trimmed by 8 bases and J by 2 bases, leaving 19 bases between them. CDR3 size: 15 residues. CDR1 SEHNR and CDR2 FQNEAQ come from the germline V gene (reference sequence). The CDR3 DNA sequence: TGTGCCAGCGGCTCCCCCGAACTTGGACCCTACGAGCAGTACTTC. This encodes CASGSPELGPYEQYF.

The V call is TRBV6-1, the J call TRBJ1-6, with TRBD1 as a possible D gene (5 bases). The CDR3 runs to 16 residues. Trimming shortened V by 4 bases and J by 0 bases, and 10 bases separated the two germline ends. Germline CDR1 is MNHNS and CDR2 is SASEGT. The CDR3, as DNA: TGTGCCAGCAGTGGGAGACAGAGCTCCTATAATTCACCCCTCCACTTT. It yields the protein CASSGRQSSYNSPLHF.

The chain combines TRBV29-1 with TRBJ2-3, with no clear D. Germline loops: CDR1 SQVTM, CDR2 ANQGSEA. The CDR3 runs 14 residues. V lost 4 bases and J lost 0, with 11 bases in between. As DNA, the CDR3 is TGCAGCGTTGGGGTAGGGATTAGCACAGATACGCAGTATTTT. As protein: CSVGVGISTDTQYF.

This clone was seen a few times. The chain joins TRBV7-2 to TRBJ2-7; D is perhaps TRBD1 (6 bases). Germline V gene data show CDR1 as SGHTA and CDR2 as FQGNSA. Trimming left V 5 bases short and J 4 bases short, with 9 bases between. The CDR3 runs 12 residues. Written as DNA, the CDR3 is TGTGCCAGCAGCCGCACAGGGTACGAGCAGTACTTC. It yields the protein CASSRTGYEQYF.

V usage is TRBV6-5 and J usage is TRBJ1-1; weak D call: TRBD1 (5 bases). Germline assignment: CDR1 MNHEY and CDR2 SVGAGI. The CDR3 runs 13 residues. Trimming removed 7 bases from V and 4 bases from J, with 13 bases in between. CDR3 amino acids: CASKGPRSTEAFF. CDR3 in DNA: TGTGCCAGCAAGGGGCCCCGGAGCACTGAAGCTTTCTTT.

This chain connects TRBV2 to TRBJ1-2; unclear D gene. This CDR3 is 13 amino acids long. Trimming removed 4 bases from V and 2 bases from J, with 8 bases in between. Germline V lookup: CDR1 SNHLY, CDR2 FYNNEI. This CDR3 reads CASSADTNYGYTF. DNA of the CDR3: TGTGCCAGCAGTGCTGACACCAACTATGGCTACACCTTC.

The rearrangement uses TRBV4-2 and TRBJ2-1, with 9 bases lining up with TRBD1. The V and J ends lost 3 bases and 8 bases, in that order; junction bases with no gene match: 11. Germline CDR1 is LGHNA and CDR2 is YNFKEQ. The CDR3 is 16 amino acids. CDR3 sequence: CASSHIRDRAFDEQFF. The CDR3 region has the DNA TGTGCCAGCAGCCATATCCGGGACAGGGCTTTCGATGAGCAGTTCTTC.

This clone was seen a single time. This sequence joins TRBV4-2 and TRBJ2-5; TRBD2 is a possible D gene (5 bases). Germline CDR1 and CDR2: LGHNA and YNFKEQ. This CDR3 contains 16 residues. The V end lost 4 bases, the J end lost 0 bases, and 15 bases lay between the germline ends. In nucleotides, the CDR3 is TGTGCCAGCAGCCGGCCGGGATCAAAGTACCAAGAGACCCAGTACTTC. Translated: CASSRPGSKYQETQYF.

The chain links TRBV5-1 to TRBJ1-1, with D uncertain. The CDR3 contains 15 residues. The ends were cut back, 5 bases at V and 1 base at J, with 15 bases in the middle. CDR1 is SGHRS, CDR2 YFSETQ, per germline. The CDR3 DNA sequence: TGCGCCAGCAGATCCCTGGTAGGGTGGAACACTGAAGCTTTCTTT. It yields the protein CASRSLVGWNTEAFF.

The chain combines TRBV9 with TRBJ2-7; D perhaps matches TRBD1 (7 bases). Between the trimmed V and J ends, which lost 4 bases and 6 bases, there was a span of 14 bases. This CDR3 is built from 13 residues. Germline-derived CDR1 and CDR2 are SGDLS and YYNGEE. The DNA for the CDR3 is TGTGCCAGCAGCTCGAGACAGGGAGGCGAGCAGTACTTC. Protein sequence: CASSSRQGGEQYF.

The chain links TRBV5-5 to TRBJ2-3; D might be TRBD1 or TRBD2, each matching 5 bases. The germline V and J ends were trimmed by 5 bases and 9 bases, with 13 bases remaining between them. The CDR3 length is 12 residues. Germline V gene lookup returns CDR1 SGHKS and CDR2 YYEKEE (reference sequence). The CDR3 protein is CASRSRGETQYF. The DNA of the CDR3 is TGTGCCAGCAGATCTAGGGGAGAGACGCAGTATTTT.

The chain carries TRBV5-4 and TRBJ2-5; D might be TRBD1 (6 bases). The germline CDR1 and CDR2 sequences are SGHNT and YYREEE (reference sequence). V dropped 5 bases and J dropped 2 bases, with 16 bases sitting between them. The CDR3 totals 15 residues. CDR3 in amino acids: CASSKNQGFQETQYF. In DNA, the CDR3 is TGTGCCAGCAGTAAAAACCAGGGGTTTCAAGAGACCCAGTACTTC.